This passage covers 3 T cell receptor beta chains from one sample sequenced in a study of CD8 T cells in ankylosing spondylitis. General study points: The study identified a TCR beta motif of under 10 highly homologous variants that appeared characteristic of ankylosing spondylitis blood.

Which antigens these TCRs recognize remains unknown. TCRdb analysed the 5' RACE reads with MiXCR anew, one entry per CDR3 protein. The sample consists of about 390,000 distinct CDR3 sequences, approximately 20% of them appearing once. Material for sequencing was blood, either unsorted or a sorted T cell fraction (not recorded which). The receptors here all came from a male donor with ankylosing spondylitis.

This clonotype was seen more than once but under ten times. The gene calls are TRBV12-3 or TRBV12-4 and TRBJ2-2; D is perhaps TRBD2 (6 bases). V was pared by 9 bases and J by 0 bases, with 20 bases between. This CDR3 is 17 amino acids long. The CDR3: CASTGNAGFANTGELFF. DNA of the CDR3: TGTGCCAGTACGGGTAACGCGGGGTTCGCGAACACCGGGGAGCTGTTTTTT.

This chain links TRBV4-1 with TRBJ1-4; 8 bases map to TRBD1. Per germline, CDR1 MGHRA and CDR2 YSYEKL. V was pared by 4 bases and J by 3 bases, with 7 bases of the junction left unmatched. There are 16 residues in the CDR3. CDR3 protein: CASSRNPGQANEKLFF. DNA for the CDR3: TGCGCCAGCAGCCGTAACCCGGGACAGGCTAATGAAAAACTGTTTTTT.

Only a few counts were recorded for this clonotype. J is TRBJ2-7 and V is TRBV7-9; TRBD1 aligns across 11 bases. Germline loops: CDR1 SEHNR, CDR2 FQNEAQ (reference sequence). This CDR3 contains 16 residues. V lost 1 base, J lost 7 bases, and 9 bases stayed unmatched. CDR3 region: CASSLDPGQGASEQYF. In DNA form, the CDR3 reads TGTGCCAGCAGCTTAGATCCCGGACAGGGGGCGAGTGAGCAGTACTTC.